This T cell receptor beta chain was identified in a study of blood T cell repertoires in COVID-19. As for the study in general: Sites in the United States, Italy and Spain provided acute and convalescent COVID-19 samples. The cDNA or gDNA used as material had been derived from T cells, B-cell-depleted T cells, or PBMCs.

Authors' processing steps: Reference gene primers were amplified, and this amplification served to estimate nucleated cell counts. Generated by immunoSEQ multiplex PCR, the TCRdb table keeps only in-frame clones and is missing some. For V, J and clone size, that table is used; D and trimming come from the DNA. Among 45,000 to 65,000 clones listed, around 83% were seen once. The J segment lost 6 bases and the V segment lost 2 bases, leaving 3 bases of the junction unmatched. CDR3 size: 13 residues. V and J are TRBV5-3 and TRBJ2-7; 9 bases agree with TRBD2. TRBV5-3 is marked as an open reading frame, function uncertain. This TCR was sampled from an older man with active COVID-19. Sequencing was carried out using peripheral blood. For the CDR3, the DNA is TGTGCCAGAAGCTTTAGCGGGAGTGGCGAGCAGTACTTC. As protein: CARSFSGSGEQYF.